Listed below are T cell receptor beta chains from one sample, sequenced in a study of blood T cell repertoires in COVID-19. Sequenced by immunoSEQ multiplex PCR; TCRdb stores in-frame clones only, minus some. The repertoire consists of tens of thousands of clones, with 70% to 80% occurring once and the leading ten covering about 49%. Input material: peripheral blood. These receptors were collected from a woman between 65 and 79 years old with acute or convalescent COVID-19. Each CDR3 is given without its conserved first and last residue. Each record gives: V gene, J gene, CDR3 protein.

>TRBV7-9|TRBJ2-3
ASSFTSYSTDTQY
>TRBV28|TRBJ2-3
ASTPSQGASPSTDTQY
>TRBV7-2|TRBJ1-3
ASSFAGSRGNTIY
>TRBV21-1|TRBJ2-2
ASSKWRGDLAGELF
>TRBV7-7|TRBJ2-3
ASSLTSGGPYTDTQY
>TRBV5-1|TRBJ2-2
ASSLGLAGGPFKAGELF
>TRBV7-9|TRBJ1-2
ASSPNTGQGYT
>TRBV6-2/TRBV6-3|TRBJ1-6
ASSYLDRDNSPLH
>TRBV5-4|TRBJ2-7
ASSHKGQDTYEQY
>TRBV27|TRBJ1-6
ASRDRASNSPLH
>TRBV24-1|TRBJ2-1
ATSDAGGQGARDEQF
>TRBV27|TRBJ2-3
ASQGHTDTQY
>TRBV19|TRBJ2-7
ASSMGVGLQTYEQY
>TRBV2|TRBJ1-2
ASSLSYGYT
>TRBV4-3|TRBJ1-4
ASSSRSATNEKLF
>TRBV19|TRBJ2-7
ASSISPPGQGRSYEQY